This T cell receptor beta chain derives from a study of long-term antiretroviral therapy in people with HIV. Points from the study as a whole: ART preceded a rise in diversity that nonetheless stayed lower than in transplant donor controls.

Notes on this clone: Its antigen is not identified.

The germline CDR1 and CDR2 sequences are SGHRS and YFSETQ. V dropped 4 bases and J dropped 6 bases, with 13 bases sitting between them. The CDR3 spans 13 residues. At the survey level, the v3.0 immunoSEQ assay was run. The assay was immunoSEQ multiplex PCR, and TCRdb's table has in-frame clones only and misses some. This sample yields about 39,000 clones, of which about 86% are seen a single time; less than 4.5% belongs to the top ten. V gene TRBV5-1 combines with J gene TRBJ1-2; D unresolved. The clonotype was recovered from a woman aged 45-59 years with HIV. Sequencing was performed on unsorted PBMCs, taken 1.2 years after starting antiretroviral therapy. The CDR3 DNA reads as TGCGCCAGCAGCCTCCCCACAGCGGATGGCTACACCTTC. Encoded protein: CASSLPTADGYTF.